A selection of T cell receptor beta chains follows, all from one sample in a study of T cells in Graves' hyperthyroidism and ophthalmopathy. In TCRdb, the multiplex PCR reads were re-called with MiXCR into one record per CDR3 protein. This sample yields over 650,000 distinct CDR3 sequences, of which roughly 15% are seen a single time; 8.4% belongs to the top ten. Sequencing used blood. The source of these receptors is a man younger than 30 with Graves' hyperthyroidism. The CDR3 runs from the conserved cysteine through the conserved F or W. The D gene is left open where the match is weak. Some rows have no size entry. The others give once, few or many, or a class for an expanded clone.

J,D,size,V,CDR3,DNA
TRBJ2-7,NA,many,TRBV30,CAWSASRGPYEQYF,TGTGCCTGGAGTGCCTCCCGAGGCCCCTACGAGCAGTACTTC
TRBJ1-1,NA,many,TRBV18,CASFWSPMNTEAFF,TGTGCCAGCTTCTGGAGCCCCATGAACACTGAAGCTTTCTTT
TRBJ2-7,TRBD2,many,TRBV11-2,CASSLAQGLAGSNEQYF,TGTGCCAGCAGCTTAGCCCAGGGACTAGCGGGATCCAACGAGCAGTACTTC
TRBJ1-1,NA,few,TRBV7-9,CASSMSSIMNTEAFF,TGTGCCAGCAGCATGAGCAGCATAATGAACACTGAAGCTTTCTTT
TRBJ2-7,TRBD2,NA,TRBV29-1,CSVLAESYEQYF,TGCAGCGTCCTAGCGGAATCCTACGAGCAGTACTTC
TRBJ2-1,TRBD2,few,TRBV20-1,CSARLSRSLAGARSSYNEQFF,TGCAGTGCTAGATTGTCCCGGAGTCTAGCGGGAGCCCGTAGCTCCTACAATGAGCAGTTCTTC
TRBJ2-5,NA,NA,TRBV28,CASSGGARDQETQYF,TGTGCCAGCAGTGGGGGGGCGCGGGACCAAGAGACCCAGTACTTC
TRBJ1-1,NA,NA,TRBV28,CASIMEGDTEAFF,TGTGCCAGCATCATGGAGGGTGACACTGAAGCTTTCTTT
TRBJ2-2,TRBD2,NA,TRBV7-3,CASSPEEAGGTGELFF,TGTGCCAGCTCGCCCGAGGAAGCGGGGGGTACCGGGGAGCTGTTTTTT
TRBJ1-2,NA,NA,TRBV5-1,CASSPEEGIGGYTF,TGCGCCAGTTCCCCCGAGGAGGGAATCGGCGGCTACACCTTC
TRBJ2-7,NA,NA,TRBV9,CASSPSASSYEQYF,TGTGCCAGCAGCCCCTCGGCCTCCTCCTACGAGCAGTACTTC
TRBJ1-1,NA,many,TRBV3-1,CASSQDMSSTEAFF,TGTGCCAGCAGCCAGGACATGTCCTCCACTGAAGCTTTCTTT
TRBJ1-4,NA,few,TRBV5-6,CASSLEQTNEKLFF,TGTGCCAGCAGCTTGGAGCAGACTAATGAAAAACTGTTTTTT
TRBJ1-1,NA,many,TRBV6-1,CASSELGPDTEAFF,TGTGCCAGCAGTGAACTGGGCCCGGACACTGAAGCTTTCTTT
TRBJ1-1,NA,NA,TRBV11-2,CASSMTVDRLNTEAFF,TGTGCCAGCAGCATGACCGTGGACAGATTGAACACTGAAGCTTTCTTT
TRBJ1-4,NA,NA,TRBV3-1,CASSQRWRSVNEKLFF,TGTGCCAGCAGCCAACGGTGGCGGTCGGTTAATGAAAAACTGTTTTTT
TRBJ2-1,NA,many,TRBV7-9,CASSLAGDYYNEQFF,TGTGCCAGCAGCTTAGCGGGAGATTACTACAATGAGCAGTTCTTC
TRBJ2-5,NA,many,TRBV27,CASSFLRKARETQYF,TGTGCCAGCAGTTTCCTTCGCAAGGCTCGTGAGACCCAGTACTTC
TRBJ2-3,NA,many,TRBV12-3/TRBV12-4,CASSLSPDGGDTQYF,TGTGCCAGCAGTTTAAGCCCGGATGGAGGAGATACGCAGTATTTT
TRBJ1-3,NA,NA,TRBV18,CASSPLAGNTIYF,TGTGCCAGCTCACCATTGGCAGGAAACACCATATATTTT
TRBJ2-5,TRBD2,few,TRBV15,CATSRDGSGRWKETQYF,TGTGCCACCAGCAGAGATGGGAGCGGGAGATGGAAAGAGACCCAGTACTTC
TRBJ1-2,NA,many,TRBV28,CASSFRQYYGYTF,TGTGCCAGCAGTTTTCGACAGTACTATGGCTACACCTTC
TRBJ1-6,TRBD1,many,TRBV27,CASSFGTALYNSPLHF,TGTGCCAGCAGCTTCGGGACAGCTCTATATAATTCACCCCTCCACTTT
TRBJ2-7,NA,NA,TRBV6-1,CASSPLDYYEQYF,TGTGCCAGCAGCCCGTTAGACTACTACGAGCAGTACTTC